The T cell receptor beta chain described here comes from a study of T cell repertoires in cytomegalovirus infection. The CDR3 is made up of 16 amino acids. J was trimmed by 3 bases and V by 8 bases; bases with no gene match: 10. Germline loops: CDR1 MNHNS, CDR2 SASEGT. The sample holds a few counts of this clonotype. Its specificity is not known. TCRdb fed the reads into MiXCR, producing one record per CDR3 protein. The sample consists of 750,000 to 950,000 distinct CDR3 sequences, 25% to 30% of them appearing once. Study-wide findings and caveats: Totalled public TCR beta family frequency picked out people who carried CMV plus the relevant HLA.

The sample was cultured CD8+ T cells from PBMCs, taken from culture after CMV antigen stimulation. The sequence came from a human donor in good health (CMV status not recorded). Some clones in this sample may be carry-over from other donors' samples. The chain carries TRBV6-1 and TRBJ2-3; the match to TRBD2 covers 11 bases. The CDR3 protein is CASEWISGGVTDTQYF. CDR3 bases: TGTGCCAGCGAATGGATTAGCGGGGGGGTAACAGATACGCAGTATTTT.